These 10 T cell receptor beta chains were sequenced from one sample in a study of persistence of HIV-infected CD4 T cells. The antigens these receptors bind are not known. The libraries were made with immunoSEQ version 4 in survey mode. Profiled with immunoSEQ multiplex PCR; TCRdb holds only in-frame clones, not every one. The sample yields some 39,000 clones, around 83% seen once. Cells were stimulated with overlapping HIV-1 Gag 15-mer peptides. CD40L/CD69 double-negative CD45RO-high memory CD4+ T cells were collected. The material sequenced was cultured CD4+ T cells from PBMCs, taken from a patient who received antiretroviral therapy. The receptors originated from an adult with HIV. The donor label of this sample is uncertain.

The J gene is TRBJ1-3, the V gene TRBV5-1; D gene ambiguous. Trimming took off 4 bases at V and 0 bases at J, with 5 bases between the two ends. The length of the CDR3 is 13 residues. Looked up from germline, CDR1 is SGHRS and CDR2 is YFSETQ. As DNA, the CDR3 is TGCGCCAGCAGCCGTTACTCTGGAAACACCATATATTTT. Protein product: CASSRYSGNTIYF.

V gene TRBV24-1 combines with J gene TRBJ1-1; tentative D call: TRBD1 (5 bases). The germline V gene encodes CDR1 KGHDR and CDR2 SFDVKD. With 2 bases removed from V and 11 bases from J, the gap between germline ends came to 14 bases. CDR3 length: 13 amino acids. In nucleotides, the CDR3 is TGTGCCACCAGTGATTCGCCGGGACTTCGGGCTTTCTTT. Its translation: CATSDSPGLRAFF.

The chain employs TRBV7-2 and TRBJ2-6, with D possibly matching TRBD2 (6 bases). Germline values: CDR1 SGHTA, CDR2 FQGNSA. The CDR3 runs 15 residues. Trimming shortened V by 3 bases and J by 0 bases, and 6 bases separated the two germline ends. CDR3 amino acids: CASSFGGSGANVLTF. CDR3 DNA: TGTGCCAGCAGCTTCGGGGGCTCTGGGGCCAACGTCCTGACTTTC.

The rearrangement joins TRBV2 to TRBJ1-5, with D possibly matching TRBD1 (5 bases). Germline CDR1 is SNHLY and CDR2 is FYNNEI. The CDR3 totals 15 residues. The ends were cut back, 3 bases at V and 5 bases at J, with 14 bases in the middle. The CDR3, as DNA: TGTGCCAGCAGTGAGGGGGGGTATGCGGATCAGCCCCAGCATTTT. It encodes CASSEGGYADQPQHF.

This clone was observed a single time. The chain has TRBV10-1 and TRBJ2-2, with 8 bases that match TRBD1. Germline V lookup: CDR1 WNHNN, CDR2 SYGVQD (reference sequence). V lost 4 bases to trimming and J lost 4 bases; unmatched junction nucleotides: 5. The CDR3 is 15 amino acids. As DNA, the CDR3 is TGCGCCAGCAGTGTTAGGACAGGGAGCACCGGGGAGCTGTTTTTT. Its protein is CASSVRTGSTGELFF.

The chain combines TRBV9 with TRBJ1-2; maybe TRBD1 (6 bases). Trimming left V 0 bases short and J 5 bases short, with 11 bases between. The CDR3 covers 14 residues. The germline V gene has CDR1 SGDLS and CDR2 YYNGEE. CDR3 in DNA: TGTGCCAGCAGCGTAGGAGGGGGGCCGTATGGCTACACCTTC. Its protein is CASSVGGGPYGYTF.

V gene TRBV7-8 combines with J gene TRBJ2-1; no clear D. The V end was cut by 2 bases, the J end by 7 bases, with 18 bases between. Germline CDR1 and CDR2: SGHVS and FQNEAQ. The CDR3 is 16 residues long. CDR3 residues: CASSLLAIGRLNEQFF. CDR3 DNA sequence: TGTGCCAGCAGCTTATTAGCCATCGGACGCCTTAATGAGCAGTTCTTC.

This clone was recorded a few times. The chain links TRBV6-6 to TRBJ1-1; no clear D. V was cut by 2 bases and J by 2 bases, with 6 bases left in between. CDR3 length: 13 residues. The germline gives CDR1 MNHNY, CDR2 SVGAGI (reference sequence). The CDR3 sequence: CASSYRFNTEAFF. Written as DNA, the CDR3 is TGTGCCAGCAGTTACCGTTTTAACACTGAAGCTTTCTTT.

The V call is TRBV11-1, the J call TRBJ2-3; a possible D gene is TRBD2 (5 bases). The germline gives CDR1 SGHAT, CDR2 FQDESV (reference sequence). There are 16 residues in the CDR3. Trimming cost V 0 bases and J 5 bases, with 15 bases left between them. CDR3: CASSLALGLAGDTQYF. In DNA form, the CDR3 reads TGTGCCAGCAGCTTAGCGCTAGGTCTAGCCGGAGATACGCAGTATTTT.

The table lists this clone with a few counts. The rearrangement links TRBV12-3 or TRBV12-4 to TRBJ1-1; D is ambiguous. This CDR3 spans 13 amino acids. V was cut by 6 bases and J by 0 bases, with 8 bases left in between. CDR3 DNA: TGTGCCAGCAGCGGACTAATGAACACTGAAGCTTTCTTT. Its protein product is CASSGLMNTEAFF.